The rows below give T cell receptor beta chains drawn from one sample of a study of shared T cell receptors in the human thymus. Sequenced by immunoSEQ multiplex PCR; TCRdb stores in-frame clones only, minus some. Of some 720,000 clones detected, approximately 88% appear once; the ten largest clones hold over 0.008%. These same data were also listed under a study on human thymus T cells.

Sequencing was done on a sample of thymocytes. The receptors derive from a boy in the first two years of life with a congenital heart defect. Each CDR3 is given with its conserved first and last residue. The D gene is left open where the match is weak. Some rows have no size entry. The others give once, few or many, or a class for an expanded clone.

15 TRBD1 TRBJ2-2 . TRBV27 CASSSRQGRPGELFF TGTGCCAGCAGCTCTAGACAGGGTAGGCCCGGGGAGCTGTTTTTT
15 TRBD1 TRBJ2-7 . TRBV6-5 CASSYDRVLPYEQYF TGTGCCAGCAGTTACGACAGGGTCCTTCCCTACGAGCAGTACTTC
16 TRBD2 TRBJ2-7 few TRBV2 CASSGGLAGGSYEQYF TGTGCCAGCAGTGGGGGACTAGCGGGAGGGTCCTACGAGCAGTACTTC
13 TRBD2 TRBJ2-7 . TRBV14 CASSASGSHEQYF TGTGCCAGCAGCGCTAGCGGGAGTCACGAGCAGTACTTC
19 TRBD1 TRBJ2-6 . TRBV28 CASSPKDRGLLRGANVLTF TGTGCCAGCAGTCCAAAGGACAGGGGGCTGCTAAGGGGGGCCAACGTCCTGACTTTC
17 TRBD2 TRBJ2-2 . TRBV5-6 CASSLDGTSGRGGELFF TGTGCCAGCAGCTTGGACGGGACTAGCGGACGGGGCGGGGAGCTGTTTTTT
16 TRBD1 TRBJ2-7 few TRBV6-6 CASGSQRYRGPYEQYF TGTGCCAGCGGATCCCAGAGGTACAGGGGCCCCTACGAGCAGTACTTC
15 TRBD2 TRBJ2-3 . TRBV4-3 CASSQVAGEVDTQYF TGCGCCAGCAGCCAAGTGGCGGGAGAAGTAGATACGCAGTATTTT
14 TRBD2 TRBJ2-3 . TRBV4-1 CASSQRTRLDTQYF TGCGCCAGCAGCCAACGGACTAGATTGGATACGCAGTATTTT
15 TRBD2 TRBJ2-3 . TRBV6-1 CASSISGSRTDTQYF TGTGCCAGCAGTATTAGCGGGAGCAGGACAGATACGCAGTATTTT
14 . TRBJ1-2 . TRBV6-4 CASSDWGVGSGYTF TGTGCCAGCAGTGACTGGGGAGTAGGTAGTGGCTACACCTTC
17 TRBD2 TRBJ2-1 . TRBV7-8 CASPPAGTSGRRNEQFF TGTGCCAGCCCCCCCGCCGGGACTAGCGGGAGAAGGAATGAGCAGTTCTTC
21 TRBD1 TRBJ2-2 once TRBV29-1 CSVANPAARDRVTPNTGELFF TGCAGCGTTGCCAACCCAGCGGCGCGGGACAGGGTAACTCCTAACACCGGGGAGCTGTTTTTT
13 . TRBJ2-1 . TRBV4-1 CASSQDGGGEQFF TGCGCCAGCAGCCAAGACGGGGGTGGCGAGCAGTTCTTC
13 . TRBJ2-7 . TRBV21-1 CASSNFGVHEQYF TGTGCCAGTAGCAACTTCGGGGTTCACGAGCAGTACTTC
15 . TRBJ1-2 . TRBV23-1 CASSPRVDFDYGYTF TGCGCCAGCAGTCCACGGGTCGACTTCGACTATGGCTACACCTTC
15 TRBD2 TRBJ2-2 . TRBV10-3 CAIRKLAGYTGELFF TGTGCCATCCGCAAGCTAGCGGGGTACACCGGGGAGCTGTTTTTT
17 TRBD2 TRBJ2-7 . TRBV4-1 CASSQESGRGDWDEQYF TGCGCCAGCAGCCAAGAATCGGGGAGGGGTGATTGGGACGAGCAGTACTTC
21 TRBD1 TRBJ1-5 few TRBV15 CATSRAPPWDRDLLGNQPQHF TGTGCCACCAGCAGAGCACCCCCGTGGGACAGGGACTTATTGGGCAATCAGCCCCAGCATTTT
18 TRBD1 TRBJ1-3 . TRBV19 CASSIKGQGVSSGNTIYF TGTGCCAGTAGTATAAAAGGACAGGGGGTTTCATCTGGAAACACCATATATTTT
13 TRBD1 TRBJ2-7 . TRBV29-1 CSVSPHRGGGQYF TGCAGCGTAAGCCCTCACAGGGGCGGCGGGCAGTACTTC
16 TRBD2 TRBJ2-7 . TRBV2 CASSEWFSSGSYEQYF TGTGCCAGCAGTGAATGGTTTTCTAGCGGGTCCTACGAGCAGTACTTC
16 TRBD2 TRBJ2-2 . TRBV27 CASSTKRELSTGELFF TGTGCCAGCAGTACAAAGCGGGAGTTAAGCACCGGGGAGCTGTTTTTT
17 TRBD1 TRBJ2-2 . TRBV4-2 CASSQDHRGPNTGELFF TGTGCCAGCAGCCAAGATCACAGGGGTCCGAACACCGGGGAGCTGTTTTTT
17 TRBD2 TRBJ2-1 once TRBV9 CASSVGEREGGYNEQFF TGTGCCAGCAGCGTAGGGGAGCGGGAGGGCGGATACAATGAGCAGTTCTTC
20 TRBD2 TRBJ2-7 . TRBV4-2 CASSHILGLAGGSRWGEQYF TGTGCCAGCAGCCACATCCTCGGACTAGCGGGAGGCTCTCGATGGGGCGAGCAGTACTTC
15 TRBD2 TRBJ2-1 . TRBV14 CASSPGLAGANEQFF TGTGCCAGCAGCCCAGGACTAGCGGGAGCTAATGAGCAGTTCTTC
14 . TRBJ2-5 . TRBV7-9 CASSFDRSCETQYF TGTGCCAGCAGCTTCGACAGGAGTTGCGAGACCCAGTACTTC
17 TRBD2 TRBJ2-7 . TRBV12-5 CASGLASLLAIHYEQYF TGTGCTAGTGGTTTGGCCTCGTTACTAGCGATACACTACGAGCAGTACTTC
17 TRBD2 TRBJ2-2 . TRBV2 CASSGVPSGSDTGELFF TGTGCCAGCAGTGGAGTCCCTAGCGGGTCGGACACCGGGGAGCTGTTTTTT
20 TRBD2 TRBJ2-2 . TRBV28 CASTLRRATTSGANTGELFF TGTGCCAGCACCCTAAGACGGGCAACGACTAGCGGGGCGAACACCGGGGAGCTGTTTTTT
13 . TRBJ2-3 once TRBV27 CASSSMRADTQYF TGTGCCAGCAGTTCCATGAGGGCAGATACGCAGTATTTT
15 . TRBJ2-7 . TRBV11-2 CASSLDPSGDYEQYF TGTGCCAGCAGCTTGGACCCATCAGGGGACTACGAGCAGTACTTC
17 . TRBJ2-2 . TRBV5-1 CASSLAAGRRNTGELFF TGCGCCAGCAGCTTGGCCGCTGGCAGAAGAAACACCGGGGAGCTGTTTTTT
14 TRBD1 TRBJ1-1 . TRBV5-8 CASSGGQGNTEAFF TGTGCCAGCAGCGGGGGACAGGGGAACACTGAAGCTTTCTTT
16 TRBD1 TRBJ1-3 once TRBV11-3 CASSIRTGQGRNTIYF TGTGCCAGCAGCATTAGAACGGGACAGGGGCGCAACACCATATATTTT
13 . TRBJ2-7 . TRBV5-4 CASSQGGSYEQYF TGTGCCAGCAGCCAGGGGGGTTCCTACGAGCAGTACTTC
17 TRBD2 TRBJ2-2 . TRBV7-2 CASSSRLAGVGTGELFF TGTGCCAGCAGCTCACGACTAGCGGGAGTGGGCACCGGGGAGCTGTTTTTT
15 TRBD1 TRBJ2-3 . TRBV19 CASSRGQGHTDTQYF TGTGCCAGTAGTAGAGGACAGGGACACACAGATACGCAGTATTTT
15 TRBD1 TRBJ2-1 . TRBV7-8 CASSLDRVYSRLMFF TGTGCCAGCAGCCTAGACAGGGTCTATTCCCGGCTGATGTTCTTC
17 . TRBJ2-2 . TRBV10-3 CAISSLGGPANTGELFF TGTGCCATCAGTTCGCTGGGAGGCCCCGCGAACACCGGGGAGCTGTTTTTT
17 TRBD1 TRBJ1-5 once TRBV4-2 CASSQDLETGGSQPQHF TGTGCCAGCAGCCAAGATTTAGAGACAGGGGGATCTCAGCCCCAGCATTTT